The subject of this entry is one T cell receptor (beta chain). Its specificity is unknown. The data were taken from a study of cytomegalovirus exposure and HLA in healthy donors. Study-wide results and caveats: Serostatus for CMV was the only available immune exposure information. The authors judged a highly shared variant cluster likely a sequencing artifact.

Both 60 Vbeta primers and 13 Jbeta primers went into the PCR. Sequencing used immunoSEQ multiplex PCR; TCRdb keeps in-frame clones, though not all of them. Recorded for this sample: about 64,000 clones. Donors in the study were healthy people who gave bone marrow. The sequence came from a woman between 18 and 30 years old in good health and CMV-seronegative. The specimen sequenced was PBMCs.

The CDR3 spells CASSESVGLGYGYTF. CDR3 DNA sequence: TGTGCCAGCAGTGAATCCGTGGGGCTTGGCTATGGCTACACCTTC. This sequence joins TRBV6-1 and TRBJ1-2, with D perhaps matching TRBD1 (5 bases). CDR1 MNHNS and CDR2 SASEGT come from the germline V gene. The CDR3 is 15 amino acids. V was shortened by 2 bases and J by 4 bases, with 14 bases between the two germline ends.